The clone carrying this T cell receptor beta chain was counted between two and nine times. Its target is not known. Trimming removed 0 bases from V and 8 bases from J, with 13 bases in between. The CDR3 contains 14 residues. CDR1 and CDR2 from the germline V gene are DFQATT and SNEGSKA (reference sequence). The sample originates from a study of identical twins. A universal primer binding site was introduced by template switching. The final cDNA contained unique molecular identifiers. TCRdb ran MiXCR on the 5' RACE reads and lists one entry per CDR3 protein. Of 600,000 to 700,000 distinct CDR3 sequences in the sample, about 20% are singletons; the top ten hold around 4.4%. Study results and limitations: Twins' surplus sharing was weaker for beta out-of-frame sequences.

In addition, the sample was reused for a study of T cells expressing NK-cell markers.

The sequencing sample was made of PBMCs. The clonotype was recovered from a woman between 18 and 30 years old in good health. This chain uses TRBV20-1 with TRBJ1-4, with D uncertain. The CDR3, as DNA: TGCAGTGCTAGAGATCTACGGGGAGGAGAAAAACTGTTTTTT. It codes for CSARDLRGGEKLFF.